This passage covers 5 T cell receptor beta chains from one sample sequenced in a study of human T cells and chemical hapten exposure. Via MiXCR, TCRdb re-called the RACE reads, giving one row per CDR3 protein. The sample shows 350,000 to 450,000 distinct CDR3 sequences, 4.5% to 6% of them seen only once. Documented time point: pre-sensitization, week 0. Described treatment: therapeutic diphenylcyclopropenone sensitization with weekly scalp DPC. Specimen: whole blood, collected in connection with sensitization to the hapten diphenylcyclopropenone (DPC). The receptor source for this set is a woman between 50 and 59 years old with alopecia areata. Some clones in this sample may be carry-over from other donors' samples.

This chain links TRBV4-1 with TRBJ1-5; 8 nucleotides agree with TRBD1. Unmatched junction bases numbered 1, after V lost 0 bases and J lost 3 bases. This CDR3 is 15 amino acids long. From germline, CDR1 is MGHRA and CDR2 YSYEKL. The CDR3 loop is CASSQEDRDNQPQHF. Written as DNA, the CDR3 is TGCGCCAGCAGCCAAGAGGACAGGGACAATCAGCCCCAGCATTTT.

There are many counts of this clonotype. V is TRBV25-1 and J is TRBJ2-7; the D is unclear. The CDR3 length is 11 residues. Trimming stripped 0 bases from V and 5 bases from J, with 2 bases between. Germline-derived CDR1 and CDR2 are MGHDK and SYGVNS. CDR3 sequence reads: CASSEYNEQYF. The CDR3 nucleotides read TGTGCCAGCAGTGAATACAACGAGCAGTACTTC.

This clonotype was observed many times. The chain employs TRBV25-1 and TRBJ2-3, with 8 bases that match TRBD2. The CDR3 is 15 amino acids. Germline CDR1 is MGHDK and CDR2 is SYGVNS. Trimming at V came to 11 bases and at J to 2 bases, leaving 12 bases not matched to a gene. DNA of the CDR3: TGTGCCTCTAGCACCCAGCGGGGGTTCACAGATACGCAGTATTTT. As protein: CASSTQRGFTDTQYF.

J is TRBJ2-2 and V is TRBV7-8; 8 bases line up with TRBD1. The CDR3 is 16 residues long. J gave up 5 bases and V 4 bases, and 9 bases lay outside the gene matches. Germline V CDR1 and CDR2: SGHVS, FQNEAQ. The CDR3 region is CASSYGRGRKTGELFF. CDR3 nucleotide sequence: TGTGCCAGCAGCTACGGCAGGGGGCGAAAAACCGGGGAGCTGTTTTTT.

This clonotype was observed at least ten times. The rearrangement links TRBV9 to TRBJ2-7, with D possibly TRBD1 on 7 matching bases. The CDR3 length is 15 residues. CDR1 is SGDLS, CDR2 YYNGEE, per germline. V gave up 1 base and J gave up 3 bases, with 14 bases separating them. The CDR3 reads CASSVSFQGGYEQYF. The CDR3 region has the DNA TGTGCCAGCAGCGTAAGTTTCCAGGGGGGCTACGAGCAGTACTTC.